Listed below are T cell receptor beta chains from one sample, sequenced in a study of shared clonotypes between healthy human individuals. TCRdb's copy holds only in-frame clones and misses some; the assay was immunoSEQ multiplex PCR. The table shows about 690,000 clones, with about 90% occurring only once. The sample consisted of memory CD8+ T cells from PBMCs. The receptors shown here come from a man in his late teens or twenties in good health. Some clones in this sample may be carry-over from other donors' samples. Each CDR3 is given with its conserved first and last residue. D genes are given only for firm matches. Not all rows give a size; the values are once, few, many and, for expanded clones, a class.

TRBV9	NA	TRBJ1-1	NA	CASSVATGEWGNTEAFF	TGTGCCAGCAGCGTAGCTACCGGGGAGTGGGGGAACACTGAAGCTTTCTTT
TRBV5-1	NA	TRBJ1-1	NA	CASSLVVRVAEAFF	TGCGCCAGCAGCTTGGTTGTCAGGGTGGCTGAAGCTTTCTTT
TRBV2	TRBD1	TRBJ2-5	NA	CAGRQGGETQYF	TGTGCCGGCCGACAGGGGGGAGAGACCCAGTACTTC
TRBV7-6	NA	TRBJ1-1	NA	CASSLGPPQGVITEAFF	TGTGCCAGCAGCTTAGGCCCTCCCCAGGGAGTAATCACTGAAGCTTTCTTT
TRBV10-1	NA	TRBJ2-3	NA	CASSEPGTTADTQYF	TGCGCCAGCAGTGAGCCGGGCACAACGGCAGATACGCAGTATTTT
TRBV6-1	TRBD2	TRBJ2-7	NA	CASSGGLGSYEQYF	TGTGCCAGCAGTGGGGGACTAGGTAGTTACGAGCAGTACTTC
TRBV5-6	NA	TRBJ1-1	NA	CASSFRVNTEAFF	TGTGCCAGCAGCTTCAGGGTGAACACTGAAGCTTTCTTT
TRBV7-9	NA	TRBJ2-3	NA	CASSSSRLDDTQYF	TGTGCCAGCAGCTCCAGCAGGTTGGACGATACGCAGTATTTT
TRBV19	TRBD1	TRBJ1-2	NA	CASTPTGESYGYTF	TGTGCCAGTACCCCGACAGGGGAAAGCTATGGCTACACCTTC
TRBV7-6	TRBD2	TRBJ2-3	NA	CASSLVAGGKSDTQYF	TGTGCCAGCAGCTTAGTAGCGGGAGGGAAGTCGGATACGCAGTATTTT
TRBV2	NA	TRBJ1-3	NA	CASSDGPGGFRGNTIYF	TGTGCCAGCAGTGACGGCCCCGGGGGATTTCGTGGAAACACCATATATTTT
TRBV7-6	NA	TRBJ1-1	NA	CASSPRDGERGIREAFF	TGTGCCAGCAGCCCGAGAGATGGGGAAAGAGGGATACGCGAAGCTTTCTTT
TRBV2	NA	TRBJ2-3	NA	CAIVLSWRDTDTQYF	TGTGCCATCGTCCTGAGTTGGAGGGATACAGATACGCAGTATTTT
TRBV19	TRBD1	TRBJ1-5	NA	CASCDRAYSNQPQHF	TGTGCCAGCTGTGACAGGGCTTATAGCAATCAGCCCCAGCATTTT
TRBV7-9	NA	TRBJ2-5	NA	CASSLPQETQYF	TGTGCCAGCAGCTTACCCCAAGAGACCCAGTACTTC
TRBV5-1	TRBD1	TRBJ2-7	once	CASSLGWDRTYEQYF	TGCGCCAGCAGCTTGGGTTGGGACAGGACCTACGAGCAGTACTTC
TRBV5-6	NA	TRBJ2-7	NA	CASSFWSGYGVYEQYF	TGTGCCAGCAGCTTTTGGTCGGGGTACGGGGTTTACGAGCAGTACTTC
TRBV28	NA	TRBJ2-7	once	CASSYKQGTRIYEQYF	TGTGCCAGCAGCTATAAGCAAGGGACGAGGATCTACGAGCAGTACTTC
TRBV29-1	NA	TRBJ2-7	NA	CSVERADFPYEQYF	TGCAGCGTTGAAAGGGCGGACTTCCCCTACGAGCAGTACTTC
TRBV27	NA	TRBJ2-7	NA	CASRLTGSIYEQYF	TGTGCCAGCAGATTGACAGGTTCAATTTACGAGCAGTACTTC
TRBV28	NA	TRBJ1-1	NA	CASSLRGGFPEAFF	TGTGCCAGCAGTTTAAGAGGGGGTTTTCCTGAAGCTTTCTTT
TRBV7-9	NA	TRBJ1-2	NA	CASSLVFPGWYGYTF	TGTGCCAGCAGCTTAGTTTTCCCAGGGTGGTATGGCTACACCTTC
TRBV25-1	NA	TRBJ2-2	NA	CASSALRWGSGELFF	TGTGCCAGCAGTGCCCTGAGATGGGGTTCCGGGGAGCTGTTTTTT
TRBV9	TRBD1	TRBJ1-3	NA	CASSPTGDSGNTIYF	TGTGCCAGCAGCCCAACAGGGGATTCTGGAAACACCATATATTTT
TRBV5-1	NA	TRBJ1-4	NA	CASSPDREAANEKLFF	TGCGCCAGCAGCCCGGACCGGGAGGCCGCTAATGAAAAACTGTTTTTT
TRBV7-6	TRBD2	TRBJ2-2	once	CASSLAGLAGNTGELFF	TGTGCCAGCAGCTTAGCGGGACTAGCGGGAAACACCGGGGAGCTGTTTTTT
TRBV27	NA	TRBJ1-5	NA	CASSFQGTQPQHF	TGTGCCAGCAGTTTTCAGGGTACTCAGCCCCAGCATTTT
TRBV4-3	TRBD1	TRBJ1-1	many	CASSQATGDNTEAFF	TGCGCCAGCAGCCAAGCCACAGGGGACAACACTGAAGCTTTCTTT
TRBV27	NA	TRBJ2-5	NA	CASSSLVVPTQYF	TGTGCCAGCAGCAGCTTGGTTGTACCGACCCAGTACTTC
TRBV27	NA	TRBJ1-2	NA	CASSLSPGNGYTF	TGTGCCAGCAGTTTATCGCCAGGGAATGGCTACACCTTC
TRBV5-6	NA	TRBJ2-1	NA	CASSRGSYNEQFF	TGTGCCAGCAGCCGGGGGTCCTACAATGAGCAGTTCTTC
TRBV7-9	TRBD2	TRBJ2-7	NA	CASSDTSGIYEQYF	TGTGCCAGCAGCGATACTAGCGGGATCTACGAGCAGTACTTC
TRBV28	NA	TRBJ1-5	few	CASQGPSSNQPQHF	TGTGCCAGCCAGGGCCCTTCTAGCAATCAGCCCCAGCATTTT
TRBV10-3	NA	TRBJ2-3	once	CAISDWREESTDTQYF	TGTGCCATCAGTGATTGGAGGGAGGAGAGCACAGATACGCAGTATTTT
TRBV9	TRBD1	TRBJ2-6	NA	CASSVTGAGANVLTF	TGTGCCAGCAGCGTTACAGGGGCTGGGGCCAACGTCCTGACTTTC
TRBV19	NA	TRBJ2-2	NA	CASSIRSGELFF	TGTGCCAGTAGTATTCGGTCCGGGGAGCTGTTTTTT
TRBV2	TRBD2	TRBJ2-3	once	CASSGERGHTDTQYF	TGTGCCAGCAGTGGCGAGCGGGGGCACACAGATACGCAGTATTTT
TRBV4-2	NA	TRBJ2-7	NA	CASSQDLASLRSYEQYF	TGTGCCAGCAGCCAAGATCTGGCTAGCTTAAGATCCTACGAGCAGTACTTC
TRBV11-2	TRBD2	TRBJ2-2	NA	CASSLTGTSGYTGELFF	TGTGCCAGCAGCTTAACTGGGACTAGCGGATACACCGGGGAGCTGTTTTTT
TRBV5-4	NA	TRBJ2-7	NA	CASNEITSYEQYF	TGTGCCAGCAACGAGATCACCTCCTACGAGCAGTACTTC
TRBV2	TRBD1	TRBJ1-1	NA	CASSEPVTGEERQAFF	TGTGCCAGCAGTGAGCCCGTGACAGGGGAAGAAAGACAAGCTTTCTTT
TRBV4-1	NA	TRBJ2-5	NA	CASSHPRVAGQETQYF	TGCGCCAGCAGCCATCCCAGAGTGGCAGGCCAAGAGACCCAGTACTTC
TRBV5-6	NA	TRBJ2-7	NA	CASSEWLRNSYEQYF	TGTGCCAGCAGCGAGTGGCTCAGGAACTCCTACGAGCAGTACTTC
TRBV28	NA	TRBJ2-7	NA	CATLPTSDPSFYEQYF	TGTGCCACCCTGCCTACCTCGGACCCTTCCTTCTACGAGCAGTACTTC
TRBV7-3	NA	TRBJ2-1	NA	CASSRVSGTEQFF	TGTGCCAGCAGCAGAGTTAGCGGTACTGAGCAGTTCTTC
TRBV29-1	NA	TRBJ1-2	NA	CSVEDSLYGYTF	TGCAGCGTTGAAGATAGCCTGTACGGCTACACCTTC
TRBV28	TRBD2	TRBJ2-2	once	CASSLGLVLTGELFF	TGTGCCAGCAGTCTCGGACTAGTTTTGACCGGGGAGCTGTTTTTT
TRBV10-3	TRBD1	TRBJ2-7	NA	CATRDRLYEQYF	TGTGCCACCAGGGACAGGCTCTACGAGCAGTACTTC
TRBV28	NA	TRBJ2-7	NA	CASSPDRRVNEQYF	TGTGCCAGCAGTCCGGACAGACGTGTAAACGAGCAGTACTTC
TRBV27	TRBD1	TRBJ2-1	once	CASRDRGRVFEQFF	TGTGCCAGCAGGGACAGGGGGCGCGTTTTTGAGCAGTTCTTC
TRBV28	NA	TRBJ1-3	NA	CASSWHSGNTIYF	TGTGCCAGCAGTTGGCACTCTGGAAACACCATATATTTT